This TCR beta chain was observed in a study of blood T cell repertoires in COVID-19. Study details: Samples of COVID-19 (acute and convalescent) were obtained from the United States, Italy and Spain. T cells, B-cell-depleted T cells, or PBMCs provided the cDNA or gDNA that served as material.

The CDR3 sequence is 14 residues long. In germline, CDR1 is SEHNR, CDR2 FQNEAQ (reference sequence). The germline V and J ends were trimmed by 4 bases and 5 bases, with 14 bases remaining between them. Study processing details: Amplified reference gene primers provided the basis for estimating nucleated cell counts. The data were produced by immunoSEQ multiplex PCR, yet TCRdb's version contains in-frame clones alone and is incomplete. V and J calls and clone size follow that table, whereas D and trimming were derived from the DNA. The sample has about 68,000 clones, approximately 83% seen once. This clone was counted a single time.

This chain uses TRBV7-9 with TRBJ1-2; D ambiguous. The receptor's source is an elderly man with acute or convalescent COVID-19. The specimen was peripheral blood. CDR3 sequence reads: CASSSFAGPYGYTF. CDR3 bases: TGTGCCAGCAGCTCATTTGCAGGCCCGTATGGCTACACCTTC.